The clone carrying this T cell receptor (beta chain) was detected many times. Antigen specificity is unknown. This record belongs to a study of HIV-infected patients and healthy controls. The trim removed 10 bases at V and 2 bases at J, leaving 7 bases unmatched. CDR1 is LNHDA and CDR2 is SQIVND in the germline V gene (reference sequence). The CDR3 is 13 residues long. Roughly three months, about 14 weeks, into antiretroviral therapy, follow-up blood was collected. The repertoire came from unfractionated whole blood and reflected all unsorted peripheral T cells. cDNA was made from around 0.5 ug RNA using alpha and beta constant primers. Each of the alpha and beta chains got its own library through chain-specific third strand synthesis with indices. Using its own MiXCR run on the 5' RACE reads, TCRdb lists one record per CDR3 protein. The sample contains roughly 18,000 distinct CDR3 sequences, approximately 7.7% of which appear only once.

Findings and caveats of the study: Apparent post-therapy Gini recovery among HIV-infected patients was not reproduced with size-matched repertoires.

This receptor was taken from an adult with HIV infection. The sequencing used blood, collected during antiretroviral therapy. The chain has TRBV19 and TRBJ1-1, with 7 bases that match TRBD1. CDR3 in amino acids: CATRDSPNTEAFF. The DNA of the CDR3 is TGTGCCACCCGGGACAGTCCTAACACTGAAGCTTTCTTT.